This T cell receptor (beta chain) was sequenced during a study of blood T cell repertoires in COVID-19. Clones were sequenced by immunoSEQ multiplex PCR, and TCRdb holds only the in-frame ones, with some missing. The sample holds 250,000 to 350,000 clones, around 90% seen once. Specimen: PBMCs or T cells enriched from blood (not recorded which). The origin of this receptor is a woman aged 25 to 39 who had recovered from COVID-19.

As DNA, the CDR3 is TGTGCCAGCAGCTTAATCGGGGGGCCGGTTGACACTGAAGCTTTCTTT. Its translation: CASSLIGGPVDTEAFF. This chain joins TRBV7-8 and TRBJ1-1; tentative D call: TRBD1 (6 bases). The germline V and J ends were trimmed by 2 bases and 3 bases, with 16 bases remaining between them. CDR1 and CDR2 from the germline V gene are SGHVS and FQNEAQ. CDR3 length: 16 residues.